These 23 T cell receptor beta chains share one sample of origin, sequenced in a study of beta chain features in type 1 diabetes. As every portion of the isolated RNA was reverse transcribed, the sequencing read expressed TCRB transcripts. Sequencing used immunoSEQ multiplex PCR; TCRdb keeps in-frame clones, though not all of them. The sample records roughly 100,000 clones, 25% to 30% being singletons. Whole-study findings and limits: All four CD4+ subsets of Type 1 diabetes patients contained TCRB CDR3s that were moderately but significantly shorter.

Their antigens remain unidentified. Sequenced: central memory CD4+ T cells from blood. The receptors originated from a woman aged 18-30 years with type 1 diabetes.

The chain carries TRBV5-4 and TRBJ1-1; D is possibly TRBD1 (5 bases). Trimming removed 4 bases from V and 1 base from J, with 8 bases in between. From germline, CDR1 is SGHNT and CDR2 YYREEE (reference sequence). This CDR3 is 13 amino acids long. The chain's CDR3 is CASSIGQNTEAFF. The CDR3, as DNA: TGTGCCAGCAGCATCGGACAGAACACTGAAGCTTTCTTT.

This CDR3 is CASSFGTSNSYEQYF. CDR3 coding DNA: TGCGCCAGCAGCTTCGGGACTAGCAACTCCTACGAGCAGTACTTC. This rearrangement joins TRBV5-1 to TRBJ2-7; 9 positions match TRBD2. This CDR3 contains 15 residues. The germline gives CDR1 SGHRS, CDR2 YFSETQ. The ends lost 2 bases at V and 0 bases at J; junction bases unmatched: 3.

This chain joins TRBV30 and TRBJ2-3; 10 nucleotides match TRBD1. V trimming: 3 bases; J trimming: 3 bases; junction bases outside the gene matches: 6. This CDR3 is 15 amino acids long. CDR1 and CDR2 from the germline V gene are GTSNPN and SVGIG (reference sequence). In nucleotides, the CDR3 is TGTGCCTGGAGCGTCCGGGACAGGGGAACAGATACGCAGTATTTT. Translation gives CAWSVRDRGTDTQYF. Using reference TRBV30 and TRBJ2-3 for the parts outside the CDR3, the full variable domain is SQTIHQWPATLVQPVGSPLSLECTVEGTSNPNLYWYRQAAGRGLQLLFYSVGIGQISSEVPQNLSASRPQDRQFILSSKKLLLSDSGFYLCAWSVRDRGTDTQYFGPGTRLTVL.

Only a few counts were recorded for this clone. This chain uses TRBV11-3 with TRBJ2-4; tentative D call: TRBD1 (6 bases). CDR1 is SGHNT and CDR2 is YENEEA in the germline V gene. Deletions cut 2 bases from V and 8 bases from J, with 16 bases between. The CDR3 totals 15 residues. This CDR3 is CASSLFGSQGHIQYF. CDR3 sequence (DNA): TGTGCCAGCAGCTTATTTGGGTCCCAGGGGCACATTCAGTACTTC.

This rearrangement joins TRBV27 to TRBJ2-3, with D maybe TRBD2 (5 bases). With 7 bases removed from V and 2 bases from J, the gap between germline ends came to 16 bases. Per germline, CDR1 MNHEY and CDR2 SMNVEV (reference sequence). This CDR3 spans 15 amino acids. CDR3 residues: CASTTTREYTDTQYF. CDR3 coding DNA: TGTGCCAGCACGACTACCCGAGAATACACAGATACGCAGTATTTT.

The CDR3 sequence is CASSLGGRQETQYF. In nucleotides, the CDR3 is TGTGCCAGCAGCTTAGGGGGCCGTCAAGAGACCCAGTACTTC. The chain is built from TRBV7-7 and TRBJ2-5, with a tentative D call TRBD1 (5 bases). The V end was cut by 1 base, the J end by 2 bases, with 8 bases between. This CDR3 contains 14 residues. Germline loops: CDR1 SSHAT, CDR2 FNYEAQ (reference sequence).

The chain has TRBV19 and TRBJ1-5, with no clear D. Germline-derived CDR1 and CDR2 are LNHDA and SQIVND (reference sequence). The CDR3 runs to 13 residues. The V end lost 7 bases, the J end lost 4 bases, and 11 bases lay between the germline ends. CDR3 sequence reads: CASNGPGNQPQHF. For the CDR3, the DNA is TGTGCCAGTAATGGGCCGGGGAATCAGCCCCAGCATTTT.

There are many counts of this clone. The chain is built from TRBV14 and TRBJ1-4; 9 nucleotides match TRBD1. Germline V gene sequence: CDR1 SGHDN, CDR2 FVKESK. This CDR3 is built from 16 residues. Trimming cost V 4 bases and J 0 bases; bases outside gene matches: 3. CDR3: CASSPGQGATNEKLFF. The CDR3 DNA sequence: TGTGCCAGCAGCCCGGGACAGGGCGCAACTAATGAAAAACTGTTTTTT. The variable domain in full, completed from reference TRBV14 and TRBJ1-4, reads EAGVTQFPSHSVIEKGQTVTLRCDPISGHDNLYWYRRVMGKEIKFLLHFVKESKQDESGMPNNRFLAERTGGTYSTLKVQPAELEDSGVYFCASSPGQGATNEKLFFGSGTQLSVL.

The V and J genes are TRBV6-5 and TRBJ2-3; 8 bases are shared with TRBD1. The CDR3 loop spans 15 amino acids. Germline CDR1 and CDR2: MNHEY and SVGAGI. Trimming removed 0 bases from V and 5 bases from J; junction bases left unmatched: 4. CDR3 sequence: CASSYSTGARDTQYF. The CDR3 DNA reads as TGTGCCAGCAGTTACTCGACAGGGGCCCGAGATACGCAGTATTTT.

V usage is TRBV4-1 and J usage is TRBJ2-5, with TRBD1 matching over 7 bases. Germline V gives CDR1 MGHRA, CDR2 YSYEKL. This CDR3 contains 15 residues. Trimming cost V 1 base and J 5 bases; bases outside gene matches: 7. CDR3 in DNA: TGCGCCAGCAGCCAAGGGGCAGGGGGATGGGAGACCCAGTACTTC. It translates to CASSQGAGGWETQYF.

This clone was observed a few times. The chain employs TRBV30 and TRBJ2-2, with TRBD2 matching over 7 bases. The length of the CDR3 is 23 residues. Germline CDR1 reads GTSNPN; CDR2 reads SVGIG (reference sequence). V lost 1 base and J lost 0; bases outside the gene matches: 26. The CDR3 is CAWSAFPVIYPGAGRANTGELFF. As DNA, the CDR3 is TGTGCCTGGAGTGCCTTCCCCGTCATTTATCCGGGAGCGGGGCGTGCGAACACCGGGGAGCTGTTTTTT. The whole variable domain, remainder taken from reference TRBV30 and TRBJ2-2, is SQTIHQWPATLVQPVGSPLSLECTVEGTSNPNLYWYRQAAGRGLQLLFYSVGIGQISSEVPQNLSASRPQDRQFILSSKKLLLSDSGFYLCAWSAFPVIYPGAGRANTGELFFGEGSRLTVL.

This clone was detected only a few times. The chain employs TRBV18 and TRBJ1-3; no reliable D call. Per the germline V gene, CDR1 is KGHSH and CDR2 is LQKENI. This CDR3 has 17 residues. V was trimmed by 2 bases and J by 0 bases, leaving 14 bases between them. CDR3 nucleotide sequence: TGTGCCAGCTCACCAAACGAGGCCGGAGCCTCTGGAAACACCATATATTTT. Its protein product is CASSPNEAGASGNTIYF. The full variable domain, with the rest looked up from reference TRBV18 and TRBJ1-3, is NAGVMQNPRHLVRRRGQEARLRCSPMKGHSHVYWYRQLPEEGLKFMVYLQKENIIDESGMPKERFSAEFPKEGPSILRIQQVVRGDSAAYFCASSPNEAGASGNTIYFGEGSWLTVV.

The chain joins TRBV5-1 to TRBJ2-1; 13 bases agree with TRBD2. Losses at the gene ends were 0 bases for V and 10 bases for J; bases not matched to a gene: 4. Germline V lookup: CDR1 SGHRS, CDR2 YFSETQ. This CDR3 has 15 amino acids. The DNA of the CDR3 is TGCGCCAGCAGCTTGGGGACTAGCGGGAGAGAGGAGCAGTTCTTC. Protein product: CASSLGTSGREEQFF.

The chain has TRBV7-9 and TRBJ2-3, with D perhaps TRBD1 (5 bases). V was shortened by 2 bases and J by 2 bases, with 11 bases between the two germline ends. The CDR3 sequence is 15 residues long. Germline CDR1 reads SEHNR; CDR2 reads FQNEAQ (reference sequence). Here the CDR3 DNA reads TGTGCCAGCAGCTTACGCCAGGGAACCACAGATACGCAGTATTTT. This translates into CASSLRQGTTDTQYF.

This clone was picked up a small number of times. In DNA form, the CDR3 reads TGCGCCAGCAGCGACGGACAGGGATTCGGCTACACCTTC. Amino acids: CASSDGQGFGYTF. The chain links TRBV5-1 to TRBJ1-2; 8 positions agree with TRBD1. In germline, CDR1 is SGHRS, CDR2 YFSETQ. CDR3 length: 13 residues. With V trimmed by 4 bases and J by 8 bases, 7 bases remained unmatched.

The chain employs TRBV6-6 and TRBJ2-3; perhaps TRBD1 as D (5 bases). This CDR3 spans 15 amino acids. In germline, CDR1 is MNHNY, CDR2 SVGAGI (reference sequence). V lost 8 bases to trimming and J lost 0 bases, with 15 bases between them. CDR3 residues: CASQGHQASTDTQYF. In nucleotides, the CDR3 is TGTGCCAGCCAGGGTCACCAGGCGAGCACAGATACGCAGTATTTT.

This clone was found a few times. The chain is built from TRBV28 and TRBJ1-5; tentative D call: TRBD1 (5 bases). Germline V gene data show CDR1 as MDHEN and CDR2 as SYDVKM. This CDR3 has 16 residues. V was trimmed by 7 bases and J by 5 bases, leaving 21 bases between them. This chain's CDR3 is CASTPGGGRRYQPQHF. CDR3 sequence (DNA): TGTGCCAGCACTCCCGGGGGTGGTCGCAGATATCAGCCCCAGCATTTT.

This rearrangement joins TRBV2 to TRBJ2-3; no firm D call. Germline CDR1 and CDR2: SNHLY and FYNNEI. The CDR3 is made up of 14 amino acids. Trimming removed 1 base from V and 5 bases from J, with 10 bases in between. The CDR3 here is CASSEVSLGDTQYF. As DNA, the CDR3 is TGTGCCAGCAGTGAAGTTAGTCTAGGAGATACGCAGTATTTT.

The chain uses TRBV28 and TRBJ1-4; 8 bases are shared with TRBD1. V shed 2 bases, J shed 6 bases, and the junction held 8 bases outside the gene matches. This CDR3 is 16 amino acids long. The germline V gene has CDR1 MDHEN and CDR2 SYDVKM. The CDR3 coding sequence is TGTGCCAGCAGTTTAGGGCAGGGGGCAGTGTATGAAAAACTGTTTTTT. The encoded protein is CASSLGQGAVYEKLFF.

The rearrangement joins TRBV19 to TRBJ2-1, with TRBD2 matching 7 bases. The CDR3 is 14 amino acids. The germline V gene has CDR1 LNHDA and CDR2 SQIVND (reference sequence). Germline trimming cut 7 bases from V and 3 bases from J; bases unmatched to any gene: 6. The CDR3 DNA follows: TGTGCCAGTATGTCTAGCGGATACTACAATGAGCAGTTCTTC. Residues: CASMSSGYYNEQFF. Together with reference TRBV19 and TRBJ2-1, the CDR3 gives the full variable domain: DGGITQSPKYLFRKEGQNVTLSCEQNLNHDAMYWYRQDPGQGLRLIYYSQIVNDFQKGDIAEGYSVSREKKESFPLTVTSAQKNPTAFYLCASMSSGYYNEQFFGPGTRLTVL.

The CDR3 spells CASTVGGGTGLNQPQHF. The CDR3 nucleotides are TGTGCCTCCACCGTCGGAGGTGGAACTGGCCTTAATCAGCCCCAGCATTTT. The chain employs TRBV28 and TRBJ1-5; D call uncertain. CDR3 length equals 17 residues. Looked up from germline, CDR1 is MDHEN and CDR2 is SYDVKM. V shed 11 bases and J shed 4 bases, with 27 bases lying between them.

This rearrangement joins TRBV7-2 to TRBJ2-5, with D maybe TRBD2 (5 bases). Per germline, CDR1 SGHTA and CDR2 FQGNSA. The CDR3 extends over 15 amino acids. The V and J ends lost 6 bases and 3 bases respectively, with 17 bases between them. The CDR3 DNA reads as TGTGCCAGCAGTCCCATGGGCGGGCCTAAAGAGACCCAGTACTTC. Its protein product is CASSPMGGPKETQYF.

This clone showed up just a few times. The gene calls are TRBV4-1 and TRBJ2-3; 8 bases match TRBD1. This CDR3 spans 15 amino acids. CDR1 MGHRA and CDR2 YSYEKL come from the germline V gene. Germline trimming cut 2 bases from V and 7 bases from J; bases unmatched to any gene: 8. The CDR3 here is CASSQTTGATNTQYF. The CDR3 coding sequence is TGCGCCAGCAGCCAAACGACAGGGGCTACCAATACGCAGTATTTT.